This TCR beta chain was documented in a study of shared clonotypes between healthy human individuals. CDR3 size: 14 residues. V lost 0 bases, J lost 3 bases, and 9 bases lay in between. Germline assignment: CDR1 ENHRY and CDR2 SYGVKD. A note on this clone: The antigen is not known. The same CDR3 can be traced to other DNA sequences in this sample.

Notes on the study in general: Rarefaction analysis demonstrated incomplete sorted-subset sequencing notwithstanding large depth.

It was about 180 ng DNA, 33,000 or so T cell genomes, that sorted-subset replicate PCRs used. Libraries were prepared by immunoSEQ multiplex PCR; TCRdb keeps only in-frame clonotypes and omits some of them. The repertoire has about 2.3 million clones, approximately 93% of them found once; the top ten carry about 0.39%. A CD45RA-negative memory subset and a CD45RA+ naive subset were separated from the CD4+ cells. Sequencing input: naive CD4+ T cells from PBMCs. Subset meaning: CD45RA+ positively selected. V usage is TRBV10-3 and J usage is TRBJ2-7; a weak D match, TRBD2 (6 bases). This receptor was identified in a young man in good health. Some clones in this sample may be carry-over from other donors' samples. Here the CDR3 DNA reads TGTGCCATCAGTGAGTCCGGGAGTAGCTACGAGCAGTACTTC. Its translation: CAISESGSSYEQYF.